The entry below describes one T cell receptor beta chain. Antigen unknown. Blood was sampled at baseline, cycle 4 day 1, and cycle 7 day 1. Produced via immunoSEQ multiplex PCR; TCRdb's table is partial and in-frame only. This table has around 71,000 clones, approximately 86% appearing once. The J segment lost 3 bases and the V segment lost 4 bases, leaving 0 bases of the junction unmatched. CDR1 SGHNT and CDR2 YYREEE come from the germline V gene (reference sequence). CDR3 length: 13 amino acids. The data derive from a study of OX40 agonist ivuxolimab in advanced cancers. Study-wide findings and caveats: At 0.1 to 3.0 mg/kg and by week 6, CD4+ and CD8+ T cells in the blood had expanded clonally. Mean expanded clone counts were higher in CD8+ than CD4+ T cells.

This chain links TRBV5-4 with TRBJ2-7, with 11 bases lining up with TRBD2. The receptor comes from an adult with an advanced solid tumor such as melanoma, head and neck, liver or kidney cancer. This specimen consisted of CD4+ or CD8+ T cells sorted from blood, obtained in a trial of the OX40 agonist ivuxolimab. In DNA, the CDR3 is TGTGCCAGCAGCACTAGCGGGAGCTACGAGCAGTACTTC. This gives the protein CASSTSGSYEQYF.